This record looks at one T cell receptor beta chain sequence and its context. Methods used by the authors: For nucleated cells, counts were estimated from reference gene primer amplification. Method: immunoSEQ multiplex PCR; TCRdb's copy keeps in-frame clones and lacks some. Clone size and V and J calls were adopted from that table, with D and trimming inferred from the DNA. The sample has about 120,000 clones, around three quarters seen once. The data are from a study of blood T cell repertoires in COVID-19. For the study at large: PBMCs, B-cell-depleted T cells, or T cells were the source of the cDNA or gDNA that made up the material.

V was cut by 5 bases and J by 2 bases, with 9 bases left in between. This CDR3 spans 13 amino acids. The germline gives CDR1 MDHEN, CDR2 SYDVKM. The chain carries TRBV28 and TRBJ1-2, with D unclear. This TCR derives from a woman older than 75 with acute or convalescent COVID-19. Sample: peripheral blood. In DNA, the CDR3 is TGTGCCAGCAGTAACAGCAAGAACTATGGCTACACCTTC. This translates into CASSNSKNYGYTF.